The 14 T cell receptor beta chains in this list originate from one sample, sequenced in a study of identical twins. TCRdb recomputed calls from the 5' RACE reads with MiXCR, one row per CDR3 protein. The sample carries some 460,000 distinct CDR3 sequences, over 12% recorded once. This sample also belongs to another study, concerning yellow fever vaccine responses in identical twins.

What was sequenced was CD4+ T cells sorted from blood. All receptors derive from a woman under 30 in good health.

In its sample, this clonotype was seen a few times. This chain uses TRBV20-1 with TRBJ2-1, with D unresolved. The CDR3 is 11 amino acids. CDR1 DFQATT and CDR2 SNEGSKA come from the germline V gene (reference sequence). Trimming removed 0 bases at V and 12 bases at J, with 9 bases between. CDR3 protein: CSARDRVGQFF. DNA of the CDR3: TGCAGTGCTAGAGATAGGGTGGGGCAGTTCTTC.

This chain joins TRBV7-2 and TRBJ2-5; TRBD2 matches at 14 bases. This CDR3 is built from 15 residues. V lost 5 bases, J lost 10 bases, and 9 bases stayed unmatched. Germline V gene sequence: CDR1 SGHTA, CDR2 FQGNSA. The CDR3 DNA reads TGTGCCAGCAGCCAAGGACTAGCGGGGGGTTTTGGCCAGTACTTC. It yields the protein CASSQGLAGGFGQYF.

The rearrangement uses TRBV12-3 or TRBV12-4 and TRBJ2-5; TRBD1 is a possible D gene (6 bases). This CDR3 is built from 15 residues. Trimming pared 2 bases from V and 5 bases from J, leaving 15 bases between. DNA of the CDR3: TGTGCCAGCAGTTTAACCCAGGGGCCGTATGAGACCCAGTACTTC. It specifies CASSLTQGPYETQYF.

The chain has TRBV12-5 and TRBJ2-7; 8 nucleotides match TRBD2. Germline CDR1 and CDR2: LGHNT and FRNRAP. The CDR3 loop spans 14 amino acids. V lost 2 bases and J lost 5; bases outside the gene matches: 5. The DNA for the CDR3 is TGTGCTAGTGGTTTGTTCGGGGGGGCCCACGAGCAGTACTTC. Its protein product is CASGLFGGAHEQYF.

This sequence joins TRBV20-1 and TRBJ1-4; the D is unclear. The length of the CDR3 is 13 residues. Deletions cut 2 bases from V and 5 bases from J, with 9 bases between. The germline gives CDR1 DFQATT, CDR2 SNEGSKA (reference sequence). The CDR3 bases are TGCAGTGCTAGACAGTCGGGGAATGAAAAACTGTTTTTT. Amino acids: CSARQSGNEKLFF.

This clonotype was observed many times. The chain is built from TRBV14 and TRBJ1-5, with D perhaps TRBD1 (6 bases). V was shortened by 6 bases and J by 5 bases, with 8 bases between the two germline ends. This CDR3 has 12 amino acids. Per the germline V gene, CDR1 is SGHDN and CDR2 is FVKESK. CDR3 nucleotide sequence: TGTGCCAGCAGTAGGGGGGATCAGCCCCAGCATTTT. This gives the protein CASSRGDQPQHF.

The V call is TRBV7-9, the J call TRBJ2-5, with 7 nucleotides matching TRBD2. The V segment lost 3 bases and the J segment 5 bases; nucleotides outside the gene matches: 9. From germline, CDR1 is SEHNR and CDR2 FQNEAQ (reference sequence). This CDR3 has 15 residues. The CDR3 nucleotides are TGTGCCAGCAGCTTGACGGCTAGCGGTGGGGAGACCCAGTACTTC. Its translation: CASSLTASGGETQYF.

There are many counts of this clonotype. In DNA form, the CDR3 reads TGTGCCACGGCTGGGGCCTACGAGCAGTACTTC. This gives the protein CATAGAYEQYF. This chain links TRBV12-3 or TRBV12-4 with TRBJ2-7; D gene ambiguous. The CDR3 is 11 amino acids. Trimming pared 10 bases from V and 2 bases from J, leaving 9 bases between.

This clonotype was recorded a few times. This chain uses TRBV2 with TRBJ1-3; D call uncertain. The CDR3 sequence is 15 residues long. V was cut by 3 bases and J by 0 bases, with 9 bases left in between. Germline V gene data show CDR1 as SNHLY and CDR2 as FYNNEI. The CDR3 DNA sequence: TGTGCCAGCAGTGAGATCCTGATCTCTGGAAACACCATATATTTT. Protein product: CASSEILISGNTIYF.

At least ten counts were recorded for this clonotype. The gene calls are TRBV9 and TRBJ2-4; D might be TRBD1 (6 bases). Trimming removed 3 bases from V and 6 bases from J, with 13 bases in between. The germline V gene encodes CDR1 SGDLS and CDR2 YYNGEE. The CDR3 runs 14 residues. CDR3 DNA sequence: TGTGCCAGCAGCGCCCAGGGGATAGGAAACATTCAGTACTTC. Translation: CASSAQGIGNIQYF.

This clonotype was counted at least ten times. V usage is TRBV5-1 and J usage is TRBJ2-1, with 13 bases aligning to TRBD2. V was pared by 4 bases and J by 3 bases, with 7 bases of the junction left unmatched. The length of the CDR3 is 17 residues. Germline CDR1 is SGHRS and CDR2 is YFSETQ. CDR3 region: CASSITSGRAGYNEQFF. The DNA for the CDR3 is TGCGCCAGCAGCATTACTAGCGGGAGGGCTGGCTACAATGAGCAGTTCTTC.

CDR3 residues: CASSFEGVAANNEQFF. CDR3 DNA sequence: TGTGCCAGCAGTTTCGAGGGGGTAGCGGCTAACAATGAGCAGTTCTTC. The rearrangement joins TRBV6-2 or TRBV6-3 to TRBJ2-1, with D perhaps being TRBD1 or TRBD2 (6 bases each). Germline CDR1 MNHEY, CDR2 SVGEGT. The CDR3 is 16 amino acids. V was clipped by 4 bases and J by 5 bases, with 18 bases between them.

This clonotype was seen more than once but under ten times. The CDR3 here is CSVEDNYNEQFF. The CDR3 bases are TGCAGCGTTGAGGACAACTACAATGAGCAGTTCTTC. This sequence joins TRBV29-1 and TRBJ2-1; a weak D match, TRBD1 (5 bases). The CDR3 covers 12 residues. Looked up from germline, CDR1 is SQVTM and CDR2 is ANQGSEA. Trimming took off 3 bases at V and 3 bases at J, with 6 bases between the two ends.

This clonotype was observed a few times. This chain connects TRBV20-1 to TRBJ2-7, with a weak D call TRBD2 (6 bases). Germline values: CDR1 DFQATT, CDR2 SNEGSKA (reference sequence). CDR3 length: 12 residues. V shed 5 bases and J shed 1 base, with 9 bases lying between them. Here the CDR3 DNA reads TGCAGTGCTGGGCTAGCGTCCTACGAGCAGTACTTC. It encodes CSAGLASYEQYF.